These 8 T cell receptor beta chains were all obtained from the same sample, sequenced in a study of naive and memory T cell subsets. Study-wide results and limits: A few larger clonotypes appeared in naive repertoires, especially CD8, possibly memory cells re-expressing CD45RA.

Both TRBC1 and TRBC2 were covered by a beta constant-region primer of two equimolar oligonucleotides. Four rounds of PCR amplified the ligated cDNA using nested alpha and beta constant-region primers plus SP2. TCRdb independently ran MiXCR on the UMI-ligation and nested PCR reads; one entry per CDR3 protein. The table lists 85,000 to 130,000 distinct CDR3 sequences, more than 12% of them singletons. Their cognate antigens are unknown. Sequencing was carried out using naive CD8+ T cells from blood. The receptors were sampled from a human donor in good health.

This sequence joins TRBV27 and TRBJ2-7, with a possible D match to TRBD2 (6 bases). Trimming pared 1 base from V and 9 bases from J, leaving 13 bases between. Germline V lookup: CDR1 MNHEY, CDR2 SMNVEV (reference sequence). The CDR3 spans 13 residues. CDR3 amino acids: CASSLFASGVQYF. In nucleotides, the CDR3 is TGTGCCAGCAGTTTATTTGCCTCGGGAGTGCAGTACTTC.

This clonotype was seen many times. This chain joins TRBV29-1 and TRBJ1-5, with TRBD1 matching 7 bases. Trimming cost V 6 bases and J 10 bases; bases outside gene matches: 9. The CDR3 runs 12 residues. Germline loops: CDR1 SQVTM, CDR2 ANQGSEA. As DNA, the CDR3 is TGCAGCGTCAGGCAGGGGGAAGGTCCCCAGCATTTT. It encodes CSVRQGEGPQHF.

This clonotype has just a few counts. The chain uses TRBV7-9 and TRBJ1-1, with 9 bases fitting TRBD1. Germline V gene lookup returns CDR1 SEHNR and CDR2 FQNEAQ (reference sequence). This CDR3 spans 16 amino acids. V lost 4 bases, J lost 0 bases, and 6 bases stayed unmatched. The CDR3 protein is CASSSTGGPMNTEAFF. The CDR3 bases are TGTGCCAGCAGCTCCACAGGGGGCCCGATGAACACTGAAGCTTTCTTT.

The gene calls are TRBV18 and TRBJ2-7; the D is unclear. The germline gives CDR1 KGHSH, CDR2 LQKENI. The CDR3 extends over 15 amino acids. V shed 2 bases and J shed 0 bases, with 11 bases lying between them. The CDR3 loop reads CASSPTTGNSYEQYF. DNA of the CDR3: TGTGCCAGCTCACCAACGACCGGTAACTCCTACGAGCAGTACTTC.

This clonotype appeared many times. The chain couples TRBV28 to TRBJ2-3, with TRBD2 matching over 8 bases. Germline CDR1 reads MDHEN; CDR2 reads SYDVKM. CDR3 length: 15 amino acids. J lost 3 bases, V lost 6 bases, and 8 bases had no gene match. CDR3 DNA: TGTGCCAGCAGGTCATTTAGCGGGGATACAGATACGCAGTATTTT. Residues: CASRSFSGDTDTQYF.

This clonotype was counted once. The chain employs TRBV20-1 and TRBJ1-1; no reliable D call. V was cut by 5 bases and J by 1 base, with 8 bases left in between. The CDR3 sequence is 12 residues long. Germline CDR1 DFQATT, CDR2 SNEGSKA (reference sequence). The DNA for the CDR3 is TGCAGTGCTTCGTCAGCGAACACTGAAGCTTTCTTT. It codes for CSASSANTEAFF.

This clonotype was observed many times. This chain's CDR3 is CASSQEGPGPAYEQYF. The CDR3, as DNA: TGTGCCAGCAGCCAAGAGGGCCCCGGACCGGCCTACGAGCAGTACTTC. The rearrangement uses TRBV3-1 and TRBJ2-7; D not certain. V was trimmed by 0 bases and J by 2 bases, leaving 14 bases between them. This CDR3 region has 16 residues. Germline loops: CDR1 LGHDT, CDR2 YNNKEL (reference sequence).

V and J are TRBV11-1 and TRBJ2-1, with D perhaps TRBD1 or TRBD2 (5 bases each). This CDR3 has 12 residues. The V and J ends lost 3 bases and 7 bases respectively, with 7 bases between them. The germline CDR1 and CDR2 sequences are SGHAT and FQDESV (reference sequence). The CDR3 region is CASSFEGNEQFF. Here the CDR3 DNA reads TGTGCCAGCAGCTTCGAGGGGAATGAGCAGTTCTTC.